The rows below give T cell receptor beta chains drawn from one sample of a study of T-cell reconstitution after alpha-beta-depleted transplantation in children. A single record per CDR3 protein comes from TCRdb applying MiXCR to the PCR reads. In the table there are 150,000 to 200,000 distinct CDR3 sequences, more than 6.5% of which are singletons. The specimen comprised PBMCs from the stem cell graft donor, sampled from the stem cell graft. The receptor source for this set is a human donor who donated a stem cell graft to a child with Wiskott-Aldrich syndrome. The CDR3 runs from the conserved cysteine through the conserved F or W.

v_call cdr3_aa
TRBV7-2 CASSRHSRANSPLHF
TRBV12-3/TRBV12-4 CASSRPAGLAGIDEQFF
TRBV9 CASSVEGGARIQYF
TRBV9 CASSASTDTQYF
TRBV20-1 CSARGRVGEQFF
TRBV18 CASSPQGTPYNEQFF
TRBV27 CASSRLALNTGELFF
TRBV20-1 CSAAFSRVRLNNEQFF
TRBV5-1 CASSLAWDYEQYF
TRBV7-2 CASSFDVAQETQYF
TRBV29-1 CSVDRGIQETQYF
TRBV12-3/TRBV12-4 CASSSTSGGGETQYF
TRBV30 CAWSAWDRDVETQYF
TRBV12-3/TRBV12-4 CASRAGTSVSGELFF
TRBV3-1 CASSTARLNTEAFF
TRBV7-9 CGGLDRNEKLFF
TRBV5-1 CASSLADRVTDTQYF
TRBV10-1 CASSERSGSRYEQYF
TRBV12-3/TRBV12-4 CASSSTGSSKETQYF
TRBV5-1 CASSRLGSQTNTGELFF
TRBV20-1 CSARDRLASDTQYF
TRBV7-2 CASSSAETQYF
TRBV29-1 CSVERRSGTGVSDTEAFF
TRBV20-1 CSATRTSGGLNNEQFF
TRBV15 CATSGGVEQYF
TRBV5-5 CASSPGTAHTGELFF
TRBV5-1 CASSLLRTENGLSGANVLTF
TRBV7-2 CASSLNVYNEQFF
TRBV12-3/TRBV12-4 CASRQLAGGLSSSYNEQFF
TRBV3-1 CASSQHRPGTGEGVCYEQYF